A selection of T cell receptor beta chains follows, all from one sample in a study of blood T cells in healthy people across ages. One entry per CDR3 protein results from TCRdb running MiXCR on the 5' RACE reads. Of approximately 800,000 distinct CDR3 sequences listed, around 25% are singletons. The sample was also reused in another study, on T cells of mothers and their children.

The sample taken for sequencing was blood. The receptor set was obtained from a boy between 10 and 17 years old in good health. Both conserved end residues are part of each CDR3. Each record gives: CDR3 protein, CDR3 DNA, D gene, clone size, J gene, V gene. A D gene is named only where the DNA matches it firmly. The listing skips clone size in some rows; elsewhere it reads once, few, many or a size class.

CDR3aa: CASREYSQRGKNIQYF
CDR3nt: TGTGCCAGCAGGGAGTACTCCCAGCGGGGCAAAAACATTCAGTACTTC
d_gene: TRBD2
abundance: few
j_gene: TRBJ2-4
v_gene: TRBV6-4

CDR3aa: CASSYLGAGRTDTQYF
CDR3nt: TGTGCCAGCAGTTACCTGGGAGCGGGACGAACAGATACGCAGTATTTT
d_gene: TRBD2
abundance: once
j_gene: TRBJ2-3
v_gene: TRBV6-2/TRBV6-3

CDR3aa: CAISHGQGEGDTQYF
CDR3nt: TGTGCCATCAGTCATGGACAGGGCGAGGGAGATACGCAGTATTTT
d_gene: TRBD1
abundance: -
j_gene: TRBJ2-3
v_gene: TRBV10-3

CDR3aa: CASSEAEPGLAVGYF
CDR3nt: TGTGCCAGCAGTGAAGCAGAGCCGGGACTAGCGGTAGGATACTTC
d_gene: TRBD2
abundance: -
j_gene: TRBJ2-7
v_gene: TRBV2

CDR3aa: CASSQDLAGGYEQYF
CDR3nt: TGCGCCAGCAGCCAAGATTTAGCGGGAGGTTACGAGCAGTACTTC
d_gene: TRBD2
abundance: few
j_gene: TRBJ2-7
v_gene: TRBV4-3

CDR3aa: CSVEGLSHGYTF
CDR3nt: TGCAGCGTTGAAGGTCTGAGTCATGGCTACACCTTC
d_gene: -
abundance: few
j_gene: TRBJ1-2
v_gene: TRBV29-1

CDR3aa: CASRLAGPTYEQYF
CDR3nt: TGTGCCAGCAGACTAGCGGGGCCAACCTACGAGCAGTACTTC
d_gene: TRBD2
abundance: few
j_gene: TRBJ2-7
v_gene: TRBV6-2/TRBV6-3

CDR3aa: CASSGTGEPVEKLFF
CDR3nt: TGTGCCAGCAGTGGGACAGGGGAACCTGTTGAAAAACTGTTTTTT
d_gene: TRBD1
abundance: few
j_gene: TRBJ1-4
v_gene: TRBV25-1

CDR3aa: CASSPGGSSYEQYF
CDR3nt: TGTGCCAGCAGTCCAGGGGGATCTTCCTACGAGCAGTACTTC
d_gene: TRBD1
abundance: many
j_gene: TRBJ2-7
v_gene: TRBV28

CDR3aa: CSVGQGNTEAFF
CDR3nt: TGCAGCGTCGGACAGGGGAACACTGAAGCTTTCTTT
d_gene: TRBD1
abundance: many
j_gene: TRBJ1-1
v_gene: TRBV29-1

CDR3aa: CASSLQGSEGWSDYEQYF
CDR3nt: TGTGCCAGCAGTTTACAGGGTTCCGAGGGGTGGTCTGACTACGAGCAGTACTTC
d_gene: -
abundance: few
j_gene: TRBJ2-7
v_gene: TRBV27

CDR3aa: CASSLVVQAGDGTQYF
CDR3nt: TGTGCCAGCAGCTTAGTGGTTCAGGCGGGGGATGGGACCCAATACTTC
d_gene: TRBD2
abundance: -
j_gene: TRBJ2-5
v_gene: TRBV11-2

CDR3aa: CSVDAPPWSGEEGDTQYF
CDR3nt: TGCAGCGTTGATGCCCCCCCGTGGTCGGGAGAGGAAGGAGATACGCAGTATTTT
d_gene: -
abundance: -
j_gene: TRBJ2-3
v_gene: TRBV29-1

CDR3aa: CASSPWTGENQPQHF
CDR3nt: TGTGCCAGCAGCCCCTGGACAGGGGAGAATCAGCCCCAGCATTTT
d_gene: TRBD1
abundance: few
j_gene: TRBJ1-5
v_gene: TRBV7-8

CDR3aa: CSARQRYQETQYF
CDR3nt: TGCAGTGCTAGGCAGAGGTACCAAGAGACCCAGTACTTC
d_gene: -
abundance: -
j_gene: TRBJ2-5
v_gene: TRBV20-1

CDR3aa: CASSVGQIDQPQHF
CDR3nt: TGTGCCAGCAGCGTAGGACAGATAGATCAGCCCCAGCATTTT
d_gene: -
abundance: few
j_gene: TRBJ1-5
v_gene: TRBV9

CDR3aa: CASSPGGGSNEQLF
CDR3nt: TGTGCCAGCAGCCCTGGGGGCGGGAGTAATGAGCAGCTCTTC
d_gene: -
abundance: few
j_gene: TRBJ2-1
v_gene: TRBV5-6

CDR3aa: CASSGQGLGARGPHTGTQYF
CDR3nt: TGTGCCAGCAGTGGCCAAGGACTAGGGGCGAGGGGGCCTCACACAGGTACGCAGTATTTT
d_gene: -
abundance: few
j_gene: TRBJ2-3
v_gene: TRBV25-1

CDR3aa: CASSLLALIPGELFF
CDR3nt: TGTGCCAGCAGCTTACTAGCGTTGATTCCCGGGGAGCTGTTTTTT
d_gene: TRBD2
abundance: few
j_gene: TRBJ2-2
v_gene: TRBV27

CDR3aa: CSARARGRETQYF
CDR3nt: TGCAGTGCTAGAGCCCGAGGAAGAGAGACCCAGTACTTC
d_gene: -
abundance: -
j_gene: TRBJ2-5
v_gene: TRBV20-1

CDR3aa: CSARRLSQNEQFF
CDR3nt: TGCAGTGCTAGAAGGCTTTCTCAAAATGAGCAGTTCTTC
d_gene: -
abundance: -
j_gene: TRBJ2-1
v_gene: TRBV20-1

CDR3aa: CASSQEGQLGYGYTF
CDR3nt: TGCGCCAGCAGCCAAGAGGGGCAACTCGGGTATGGCTACACCTTC
d_gene: -
abundance: few
j_gene: TRBJ1-2
v_gene: TRBV4-3

CDR3aa: CASSTISTGVNEQFF
CDR3nt: TGTGCCAGCAGTACAATATCAACAGGGGTCAATGAGCAGTTCTTC
d_gene: TRBD1
abundance: -
j_gene: TRBJ2-1
v_gene: TRBV6-2/TRBV6-3

CDR3aa: CAWTDEGAEAFF
CDR3nt: TGTGCCTGGACGGACGAGGGGGCTGAAGCTTTCTTT
d_gene: -
abundance: -
j_gene: TRBJ1-1
v_gene: TRBV30

CDR3aa: CASSNRDGAYEQYF
CDR3nt: TGTGCCAGCAGCAACCGGGACGGAGCCTACGAGCAGTACTTC
d_gene: -
abundance: few
j_gene: TRBJ2-7
v_gene: TRBV7-9

CDR3aa: CASSPQGAWTDTQYF
CDR3nt: TGCGCCAGCAGCCCCCAGGGGGCGTGGACAGATACGCAGTATTTT
d_gene: TRBD1
abundance: few
j_gene: TRBJ2-3
v_gene: TRBV5-1

CDR3aa: CASSLGSETDTQYF
CDR3nt: TGCGCCAGCAGCTTGGGGTCAGAAACAGATACGCAGTATTTT
d_gene: -
abundance: few
j_gene: TRBJ2-3
v_gene: TRBV5-1

CDR3aa: CASKLTGAAVTDTQYF
CDR3nt: TGTGCCAGCAAGTTAACGGGGGCTGCGGTGACAGATACGCAGTATTTT
d_gene: -
abundance: few
j_gene: TRBJ2-3
v_gene: TRBV6-5

CDR3aa: CASSFDRYEQYF
CDR3nt: TGTGCCAGCAGTTTCGACAGGTACGAGCAGTACTTC
d_gene: -
abundance: -
j_gene: TRBJ2-7
v_gene: TRBV2

CDR3aa: CASSSGRGRGEKLFF
CDR3nt: TGTGCCAGCAGTTCAGGCAGGGGGCGCGGCGAAAAACTGTTTTTT
d_gene: TRBD1
abundance: -
j_gene: TRBJ1-4
v_gene: TRBV12-3/TRBV12-4